Here is one T cell receptor (beta chain) with its context. Which antigen it targets is not known. Base qualities are not recorded, but no much larger clone differs from it by a single base. The CDR3 starts with the cysteine, ends with the phenylalanine, and has 13 residues. The entry retains the CDR3 DNA only, 39 bases that are in frame from base 1. V and J are trimmed by 6 bases and 8 bases, and the gene matches miss 9 bases of the junction. The library was prepared using the immunoSEQ multiplex PCR assay. This is the immuneACCESS table as TCRdb keeps it, with only in-frame sequences that have V and J called. A part of the clones is gone; compared with another copy, unresolved V genes explain less than half, and the rest is unexplained. This sample gives approximately 150,000 clones in total; about 94% of them show up just once. The top ten constitute approximately 15% of the sample. The entry originates in a study of control samples from healthy donors and cancer patients (dated by TCRdb to about 2020).

What was sequenced was PBMCs. The V gene is TRBV12-3 or TRBV12-4 and the J gene is TRBJ1-2, with 7 junctional bases fitting TRBD1. The origin of this receptor is a man aged 55 to 70 with colorectal cancer. The sequenced DNA is TGTGCCAGCAGATCCGACGACAGGGTCGGCTACACCTTC. Translated, this gives CASRSDDRVGYTF.